This T cell receptor beta chain appears in the sequencing data of a study of T cell responses to AZD1222 COVID-19 vaccine. Measured with immunoSEQ multiplex PCR; TCRdb has only the in-frame clones, and not every one. The repertoire holds around 99,000 clones, with approximately 91% as singletons. The V gene end was trimmed by 8 bases and the J gene end by 1 base; junction bases not matched to a gene: 7. This CDR3 is 15 amino acids long. Germline assignment: CDR1 MNHNS and CDR2 SASEGT. The sample in question was peripheral blood, obtained on day 0 of MenACWY control vaccination. The gene calls are TRBV6-1 and TRBJ1-3; 8 positions match TRBD1. The source of this sequence is an adult in good health. The CDR3 reads CASGTQGASGNTIYF. In DNA form, the CDR3 reads TGTGCCAGCGGTACGCAGGGGGCATCTGGAAACACCATATATTTT.